This T cell receptor (beta chain) was identified during a study of cytomegalovirus exposure and HLA in healthy donors. Across the whole study: Early released data had around 88 million unique TCRs, all coming from HLA-typed donors. Of the donors genotyped, several hundred in all, around 76% fell in the Caucasian-associated ancestry cluster. The study's findings and limits: Reports showed the classifier diagnosing cytomegalovirus status with high specificity and sensitivity. The authors later found most CMV-associated TCR beta chains appeared HLA-restricted.

As concerns this clone: The target antigen is unknown.

The PCR had 60 Vbeta and 13 Jbeta primers. Assay used: immunoSEQ multiplex PCR; TCRdb lists only in-frame clones, some missing. The table has roughly 200,000 clones, about three quarters seen once. CDR3 length: 15 amino acids. V lost 6 bases, J lost 6 bases, and 8 bases stayed unmatched. Looked up from germline, CDR1 is MNHNS and CDR2 is SASEGT. This chain uses TRBV6-1 with TRBJ2-3; 11 nucleotides agree with TRBD1. The sample consisted of PBMCs. The clonotype originates from a man in his forties in good health and CMV-seronegative. The DNA for the CDR3 is TGTGCCAGCAGCTTGGGACAGGGGGAGGCGGATACGCAGTATTTT. Translated, it gives CASSLGQGEADTQYF.